This T cell receptor beta chain was documented in a study of shared clonotypes between healthy human individuals. Remarks on this clone: Its antigen remains unknown.

CD45RA+ naive and CD45RA-negative memory subsets were separated from CD4+ cells. For each subset, genomic DNA was distributed in equal portions over several immunoSEQ plates. Clones were read by immunoSEQ multiplex PCR, and TCRdb kept only the in-frame ones, dropping some. The repertoire holds 2 million to 3 million clones, with under 95% as singletons. This CDR3 contains 15 residues. From germline, CDR1 is SGHTA and CDR2 FQGTGA. Trimming shortened V by 5 bases and J by 5 bases, and 18 bases separated the two germline ends. Whole-study findings and limits: Sequencing depth was predicted to influence how clonotypes are shared among donors. Collection of samples was limited to blood; tissue repertoires likely differ.

The chain couples TRBV7-3 to TRBJ2-5; perhaps D is TRBD1 or TRBD2 (5 bases each). The receptor was isolated from a man between 18 and 29 years old in good health. Some clones in this sample may be carry-over from other donors' samples. Sequences were obtained from naive CD4+ T cells from PBMCs. Subset meaning: CD45RA+ positively selected. The CDR3: CASSRGQGDLETQYF. The CDR3 DNA reads TGTGCCAGCAGCCGGGGTCAGGGTGACTTGGAGACCCAGTACTTC.